Included here is one TCR beta chain sequence, with context. Its antigen remains unidentified. The sample belongs to a study of T cell responses to AZD1222 COVID-19 vaccine. Trimming took 1 base from V and 3 from J; bases not matched to a gene: 1. Germline V lookup: CDR1 SGHDN, CDR2 FVKESK. The CDR3 loop spans 15 amino acids. Investigators merged groups given second doses at roughly 4 or roughly 12 weeks. Sequenced by immunoSEQ multiplex PCR; TCRdb stores in-frame clones only, minus some. The sample holds some 84,000 clones, 87% seen once. Study-wide points: Seropositivity was recorded at baseline in only a handful of AZD1222 recipients. Repertoire sampling was restricted to post-peak T cell response timepoints. Spike-specific TCR repertoires showed rising breadth and depth after two AZD1222 doses.

Source: peripheral blood, taken 28 days after the second AZD1222 dose. This clonotype was sampled from an adult who received the AZD1222 COVID-19 vaccine. The J gene is TRBJ2-1, the V gene TRBV14, with 9 positions matching TRBD2. DNA of the CDR3: TGTGCCAGCAGCCAAGCAGCGGGGGGCTACAATGAGCAGTTCTTC. It specifies CASSQAAGGYNEQFF.